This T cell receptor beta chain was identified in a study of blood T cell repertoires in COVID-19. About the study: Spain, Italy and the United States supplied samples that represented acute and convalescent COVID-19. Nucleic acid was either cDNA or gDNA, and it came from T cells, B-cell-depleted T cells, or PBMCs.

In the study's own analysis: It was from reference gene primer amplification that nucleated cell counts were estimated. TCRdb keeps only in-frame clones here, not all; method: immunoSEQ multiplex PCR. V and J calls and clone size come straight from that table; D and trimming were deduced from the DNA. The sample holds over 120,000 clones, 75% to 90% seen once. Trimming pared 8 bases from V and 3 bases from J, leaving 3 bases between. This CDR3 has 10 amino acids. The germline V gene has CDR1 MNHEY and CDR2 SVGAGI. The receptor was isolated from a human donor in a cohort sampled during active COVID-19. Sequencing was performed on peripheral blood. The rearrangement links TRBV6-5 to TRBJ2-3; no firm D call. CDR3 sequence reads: CASETDTQYF. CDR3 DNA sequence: TGTGCCAGCGAGACAGATACGCAGTATTTT.